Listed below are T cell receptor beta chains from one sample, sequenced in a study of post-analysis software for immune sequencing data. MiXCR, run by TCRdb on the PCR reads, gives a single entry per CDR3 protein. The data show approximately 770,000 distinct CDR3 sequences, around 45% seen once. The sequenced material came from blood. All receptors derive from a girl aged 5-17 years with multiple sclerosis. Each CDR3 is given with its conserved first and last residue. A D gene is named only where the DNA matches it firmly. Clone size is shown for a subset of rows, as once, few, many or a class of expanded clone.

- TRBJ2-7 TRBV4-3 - CASSLLEPSSYNEQYF TGCGCCAGCAGCCTCCTAGAGCCGAGCTCCTACAATGAGCAGTACTTC
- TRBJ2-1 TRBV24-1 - CATSDFVGGRGNEQFF TGTGCCACCAGTGATTTCGTGGGCGGCAGGGGCAATGAGCAGTTCTTC
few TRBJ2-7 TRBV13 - CASSGTGSHEQYF TGTGCCAGCAGCGGAACAGGGTCCCACGAGCAGTACTTC
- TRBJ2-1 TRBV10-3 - CAISDSLQGGEQFF TGTGCCATCAGTGACAGCCTTCAAGGAGGTGAGCAGTTCTTC
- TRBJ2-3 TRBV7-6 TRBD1 CASSHMTGARGDTQYF TGTGCCAGCAGCCACATGACAGGGGCGAGGGGAGATACGCAGTATTTT
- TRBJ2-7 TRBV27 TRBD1 CASSLRTGGVEQYF TGTGCCAGCAGTCTCAGGACAGGGGGCGTCGAGCAGTACTTC
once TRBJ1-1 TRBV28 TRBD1 CASKVGARGTEAFF TGTGCCAGCAAAGTTGGGGCCAGGGGGACTGAAGCTTTCTTT
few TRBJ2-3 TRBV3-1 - CASSQPQGSYTDTQYF TGTGCCAGCAGCCAACCCCAGGGCTCATACACAGATACGCAGTATTTT
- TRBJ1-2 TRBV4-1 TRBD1 CASSHTKFPGTGEDNYGYTF TGCGCCAGCAGCCACACGAAGTTCCCCGGGACAGGGGAGGATAACTATGGCTACACCTTC
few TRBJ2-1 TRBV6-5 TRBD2 CASSYDPPRGNNEQFF TGTGCCAGCAGTTACGATCCACCGCGGGGGAACAATGAGCAGTTCTTC
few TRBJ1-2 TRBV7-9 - CASSLVQATYGYTF TGTGCCAGCAGCTTAGTCCAGGCGACCTATGGCTACACCTTC
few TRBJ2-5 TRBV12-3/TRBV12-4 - CASSLARGAPGLETQYF TGTGCCAGCAGTTTAGCGAGGGGGGCACCAGGTCTAGAGACCCAGTACTTC
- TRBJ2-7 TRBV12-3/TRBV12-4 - CASTTSLSHEQYF TGTGCCAGCACAACTAGCCTTAGCCACGAGCAGTACTTC
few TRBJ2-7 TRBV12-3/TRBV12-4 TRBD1 CASSGLTGGSSYEQYF TGTGCCAGCAGCGGACTAACAGGGGGCTCTAGCTACGAGCAGTACTTC
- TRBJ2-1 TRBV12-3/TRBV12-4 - CASSTIHYEQFF TGTGCCAGCAGCACTATCCATTATGAGCAGTTCTTC
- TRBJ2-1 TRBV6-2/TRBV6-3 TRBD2 CASSYAPGGRDEQFF TGTGCCAGCAGTTACGCCCCCGGGGGGAGGGATGAGCAGTTCTTC
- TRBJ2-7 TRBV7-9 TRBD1 CASSATGTPLYEQYF TGTGCCAGCAGCGCGACAGGGACCCCCCTCTACGAGCAGTACTTC
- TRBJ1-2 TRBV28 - CASSVQAYDYTF TGTGCCAGCAGCGTACAGGCCTATGACTACACCTTC
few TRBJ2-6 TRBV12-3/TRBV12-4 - CASSFKGSGANVLTF TGTGCCAGCAGTTTCAAGGGGTCTGGGGCCAACGTCCTGACTTTC
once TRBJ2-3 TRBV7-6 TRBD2 CASSSAWWRELTDTQYF TGTGCCAGCAGCTCAGCGTGGTGGCGGGAGCTCACAGATACGCAGTATTTT
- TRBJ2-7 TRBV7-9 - CASSLSRIGTYEQYF TGTGCCAGCAGCTTAAGCAGGATCGGGACCTACGAGCAGTACTTC
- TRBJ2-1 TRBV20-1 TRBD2 CSASPRLASNEQFF TGCAGTGCTAGTCCCAGACTAGCGTCCAATGAGCAGTTCTTC
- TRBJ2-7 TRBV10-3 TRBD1 CAIKTGQGTYEQYF TGTGCCATCAAGACGGGACAGGGGACCTACGAGCAGTACTTC
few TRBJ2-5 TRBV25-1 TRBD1 CASSGVGDRETQYF TGTGCCAGCAGTGGGGTCGGGGACAGAGAGACCCAGTACTTC
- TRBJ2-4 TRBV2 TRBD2 CASRLGLAVAKNIQYF TGTGCCAGCAGGTTGGGACTAGCGGTAGCCAAAAACATTCAGTACTTC
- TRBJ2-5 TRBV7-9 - CASSPKSRTLYQETQYF TGTGCCAGCAGCCCCAAGAGTCGGACCCTGTACCAAGAGACCCAGTACTTC
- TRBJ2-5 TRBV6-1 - CASSEVWGQETQYF TGTGCCAGCAGTGAAGTCTGGGGACAAGAGACCCAGTACTTC
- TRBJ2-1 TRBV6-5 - CASSYWAETYNEQFF TGTGCCAGCAGTTACTGGGCGGAGACCTACAATGAGCAGTTCTTC
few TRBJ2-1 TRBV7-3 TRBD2 CASSLKASGMAEQFF TGTGCCAGCAGCTTAAAGGCTAGCGGGATGGCGGAGCAGTTCTTC
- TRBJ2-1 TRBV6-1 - CASSSHVYNEQFF TGTGCCAGCAGTTCCCACGTCTACAATGAGCAGTTCTTC
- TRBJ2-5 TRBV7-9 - CASSSDESFQETQYF TGTGCCAGCAGCTCGGACGAATCTTTCCAAGAGACCCAGTACTTC
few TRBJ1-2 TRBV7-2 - CASSPIAGWDYGYTF TGTGCCAGCAGCCCGATCGCGGGTTGGGACTATGGCTACACCTTC
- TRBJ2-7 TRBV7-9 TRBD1 CASSLAGDRGRTYEQYF TGTGCCAGCAGCTTAGCGGGAGACAGGGGACGTACCTACGAGCAGTACTTC
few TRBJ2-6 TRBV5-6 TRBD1 CASSPAGTGFLGGTNVLTF TGTGCCAGCAGCCCGGCCGGGACAGGGTTCTTAGGTGGGACCAACGTCCTGACTTTC
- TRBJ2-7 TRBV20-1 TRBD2 CSARRPAGPNYEQYF TGCAGTGCTAGAAGGCCAGCGGGACCTAACTACGAGCAGTACTTC
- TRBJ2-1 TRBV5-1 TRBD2 CASSSGLAGPGDEQFF TGCGCCAGCAGCTCGGGACTAGCGGGACCAGGGGATGAGCAGTTCTTC
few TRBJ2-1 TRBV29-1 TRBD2 CSVKLAGSYNEQFF TGCAGCGTTAAACTAGCGGGATCCTACAATGAGCAGTTCTTC
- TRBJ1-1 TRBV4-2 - CASSQELRQPNTEAFF TGTGCCAGCAGCCAAGAATTGAGACAGCCGAACACTGAAGCTTTCTTT
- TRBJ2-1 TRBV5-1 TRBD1 CASSTGGAEQFF TGCGCCAGCAGCACAGGGGGCGCTGAGCAGTTCTTC
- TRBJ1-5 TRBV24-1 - CATSVEARHGGNQPQHF TGTGCCACCAGTGTTGAGGCACGGCATGGGGGCAATCAGCCCCAGCATTTT
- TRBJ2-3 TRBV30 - CAWSVGGFTDTQYF TGTGCCTGGAGTGTAGGGGGTTTCACAGATACGCAGTATTTT
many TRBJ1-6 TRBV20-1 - CSVEFTAEIRPLHF TGCAGTGTAGAGTTTACGGCAGAAATTCGTCCCCTCCACTTT
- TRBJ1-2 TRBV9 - CASSSPVGYTF TGTGCCAGCAGCTCCCCCGTTGGCTACACCTTC
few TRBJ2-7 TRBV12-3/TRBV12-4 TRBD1 CASSLELSGQPYEQYF TGTGCCAGCAGTTTAGAGTTATCGGGACAGCCCTACGAGCAGTACTTC
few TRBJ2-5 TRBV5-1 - CASSSSLETQYF TGCGCCAGCAGCTCCTCCTTGGAGACCCAGTACTTC
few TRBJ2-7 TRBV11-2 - CASRGPEQYF TGTGCCAGCAGGGGGCCCGAGCAGTACTTC
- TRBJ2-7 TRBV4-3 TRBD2 CASSLRVAGGYEQYF TGCGCCAGCAGCCTACGGGTAGCGGGAGGCTACGAGCAGTACTTC
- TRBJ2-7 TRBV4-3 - CASSQDAGYEQYF TGCGCCAGCAGCCAAGATGCCGGCTACGAGCAGTACTTC
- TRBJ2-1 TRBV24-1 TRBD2 CATSDAGTSANNEQFF TGTGCCACCAGTGATGCTGGGACTAGCGCGAACAATGAGCAGTTCTTC
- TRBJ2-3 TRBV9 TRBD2 CASSVGGTSRTDTQYF TGTGCCAGCAGCGTAGGTGGGACTAGCAGGACAGATACGCAGTATTTT
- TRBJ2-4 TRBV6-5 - CASSYSFSSKNIQYF TGTGCCAGCAGTTACTCCTTCAGCAGCAAAAACATTCAGTACTTC
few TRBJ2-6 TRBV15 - CATSIQRGTGANVLTF TGTGCCACCAGCATCCAACGGGGGACTGGGGCCAACGTCCTGACTTTC